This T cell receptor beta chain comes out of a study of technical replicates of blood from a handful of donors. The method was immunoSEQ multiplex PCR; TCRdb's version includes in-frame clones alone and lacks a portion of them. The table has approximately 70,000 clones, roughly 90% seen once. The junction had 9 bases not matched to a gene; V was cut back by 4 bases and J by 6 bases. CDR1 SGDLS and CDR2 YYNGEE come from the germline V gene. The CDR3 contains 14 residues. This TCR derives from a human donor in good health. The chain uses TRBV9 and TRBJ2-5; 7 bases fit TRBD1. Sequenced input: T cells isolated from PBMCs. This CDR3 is CASSLGQTPQTQYF. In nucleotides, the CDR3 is TGTGCCAGCAGCCTGGGACAGACCCCCCAGACCCAGTACTTC. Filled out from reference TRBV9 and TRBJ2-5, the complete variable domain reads DSGVTQTPKHLITATGQRVTLRCSPRSGDLSVYWYQQSLDQGLQFLIQYYNGEERAKGNILERFSAQQFPDLHSELNLSSLELGDSALYFCASSLGQTPQTQYFGPGTRLLVL.